Following are 22 T cell receptor beta chains from one sample sequenced in a study of control samples from healthy donors and cancer patients. Assay: immunoSEQ multiplex PCR; the TCRdb copy retains only in-frame clones and omits some. The sample lists fewer than 95,000 clones; roughly 91% were seen once. The specimen was blood. Every receptor here comes from a man aged 30 to 45 in good health.

The sample holds one count of this clone. The chain links TRBV12-3 or TRBV12-4 to TRBJ1-6; the D is unclear. The V end lost 4 bases, the J end lost 10 bases, and 8 bases lay between the germline ends. This CDR3 spans 12 amino acids. The CDR3 sequence: CASSSLGSPLHF. CDR3 in DNA: TGTGCCAGCAGTTCCTTAGGATCACCCCTCCACTTT.

The chain uses TRBV30 and TRBJ1-1; TRBD1 is a possible D gene (6 bases). Germline CDR1 GTSNPN, CDR2 SVGIG (reference sequence). CDR3 length equals 13 residues. Trimming removed 3 bases from V and 6 bases from J, with 14 bases in between. CDR3 bases: TGTGCCTGGAGAGACGGGGGGCGGTCTGAAGCTTTCTTT. It codes for CAWRDGGRSEAFF.

This clone turned up a few times. The rearrangement links TRBV15 to TRBJ1-3; D not certain. V lost 8 bases and J lost 0, with 5 bases in between. The CDR3 spans 12 residues. Germline V gives CDR1 LNHNV, CDR2 YYDKDF (reference sequence). CDR3 residues: CATGLSGNTIYF. As DNA, the CDR3 is TGTGCCACCGGGCTCTCTGGAAACACCATATATTTT.

The chain links TRBV7-9 to TRBJ2-3; D gene uncertain. The V end lost 5 bases, the J end lost 7 bases, and 16 bases lay between the germline ends. The CDR3 totals 14 residues. Germline V gene lookup returns CDR1 SEHNR and CDR2 FQNEAQ (reference sequence). CDR3 in DNA: TGTGCCAGCAGCCTAGGGCAAGCGCGGAATACGCAGTATTTT. Protein product: CASSLGQARNTQYF.

The chain recombines TRBV6-6 with TRBJ1-2; 7 nucleotides align to TRBD1. The ends lost 8 bases at V and 4 bases at J; junction bases unmatched: 16. The CDR3 consists of 16 residues. Germline V gene data show CDR1 as MNHNY and CDR2 as SVGAGI (reference sequence). The CDR3 DNA is TGTGCCAGCTACGGGACAGCGCCCCTTCTCGGCTATGGCTACACCTTC. This encodes CASYGTAPLLGYGYTF.

The V call is TRBV3-1 (or the pseudogene TRBV3-2), the J call TRBJ2-7, with 8 bases matching TRBD2. The CDR3 spans 17 residues. V lost 1 base, J lost 6 bases, and 14 bases stayed unmatched. Germline V gene lookup returns CDR1 LGHDT and CDR2 YNNKEL (reference sequence). CDR3 protein: CASSQVEGQGLGREQYF. Written as DNA, the CDR3 is TGTGCCAGCAGCCAAGTAGAGGGCCAGGGACTAGGACGCGAGCAGTACTTC.

This clone was seen a handful of times. The V and J genes are TRBV28 and TRBJ1-1; D ambiguous. V dropped 5 bases and J dropped 0 bases, with 4 bases sitting between them. The CDR3 consists of 12 residues. Germline CDR1 and CDR2: MDHEN and SYDVKM. This CDR3 is CASSAMNTEAFF. The CDR3 DNA reads as TGTGCCAGCAGTGCGATGAACACTGAAGCTTTCTTT. The variable domain in full, with the rest retrieved from reference TRBV28 and TRBJ1-1, is DVKVTQSSRYLVKRTGEKVFLECVQDMDHENMFWYRQDPGLGLRLIYFSYDVKMKEKGDIPEGYSVSREKKERFSLILESASTNQTSMYLCASSAMNTEAFFGQGTRLTVV.

This clone is a singleton in its sample. The chain is built from TRBV11-2 and TRBJ2-2; D perhaps matches TRBD2 (6 bases). Germline CDR1 is SGHAT and CDR2 is FQNNGV. V was pared by 6 bases and J by 1 base, with 9 bases between. The CDR3 extends over 14 amino acids. The CDR3 bases are TGTGCCAGCAGTGAGCGGGTGAACACCGGGGAGCTGTTTTTT. This codes for CASSERVNTGELFF.

A note on this clone: This specimen includes other DNA sequences encoding the same CDR3. The rearrangement links TRBV2 to TRBJ1-3; no clear D. The CDR3 is 15 residues long. Germline V gene data show CDR1 as SNHLY and CDR2 as FYNNEI. Trimming left V 5 bases short and J 0 bases short, with 11 bases between. CDR3 sequence reads: CASSLDRSSGNTIYF. Here the CDR3 DNA reads TGTGCCAGCAGTCTCGACCGAAGCTCTGGAAACACCATATATTTT.

The rearrangement uses TRBV7-6 and TRBJ2-7, with D possibly matching TRBD2 (5 bases). Germline V lookup: CDR1 SGHVS, CDR2 FNYEAQ. This CDR3 region has 15 residues. V lost 1 base and J 0 bases, leaving 10 bases between the germline ends. CDR3 residues: CASSLEEGFSYEQYF. CDR3 in DNA: TGTGCCAGCAGCTTAGAAGAGGGATTCTCCTACGAGCAGTACTTC.

V and J are TRBV27 and TRBJ2-7, with 8 bases lining up with TRBD1. CDR3 length: 14 residues. J lost 5 bases, V lost 5 bases, and 8 bases had no gene match. Germline CDR1 and CDR2: MNHEY and SMNVEV (reference sequence). The CDR3 sequence: CASSRTGSPDEQYF. Here the CDR3 DNA reads TGTGCCAGCAGTCGGACAGGGTCGCCGGACGAGCAGTACTTC.

The chain links TRBV14 to TRBJ2-6; 9 bases match TRBD1. With V trimmed by 0 bases and J by 1 base, 10 bases remained unmatched. Germline CDR1 SGHDN, CDR2 FVKESK. The CDR3 is made up of 20 amino acids. The CDR3 spells CASSQDLWTGVRSGANVLTF. Written as DNA, the CDR3 is TGTGCCAGCAGCCAAGATCTTTGGACAGGGGTTAGGTCTGGGGCCAACGTCCTGACTTTC.

V gene TRBV21-1 combines with J gene TRBJ2-7; the D segment call TRBD2 is taken from the table without a DNA check. TRBV21-1 is tagged as a pseudogene. There are 15 residues in the CDR3. CDR3 coding DNA: TGTGCCAGCAGCAAACGACTAGCGGGGGGGTACGAGCAGTACTTC. Its protein product is CASSKRLAGGYEQYF.

The chain recombines TRBV7-6 with TRBJ1-4; no definite D call. This CDR3 contains 14 residues. Germline-derived CDR1 and CDR2 are SGHVS and FNYEAQ. Trimming took 1 base from V and 8 from J, leaving 11 bases between them. The chain's CDR3 is CASSLEGRGEKLFF. The CDR3 DNA sequence: TGTGCCAGCAGCTTAGAAGGGCGCGGAGAAAAACTGTTTTTT.

This chain connects TRBV18 to TRBJ1-6; no reliable D call. V was cut by 1 base and J by 7 bases, with 8 bases left in between. This CDR3 spans 14 amino acids. Germline lookup yields CDR1 KGHSH and CDR2 LQKENI. CDR3 nucleotide sequence: TGTGCCAGCTCACCACAGAAGTGGAATTCACCCCTCCACTTT. This codes for CASSPQKWNSPLHF.

The chain employs TRBV6-6 and TRBJ1-1, with D perhaps TRBD1 (6 bases). CDR1 is MNHNY, CDR2 SVGAGI, per germline (reference sequence). Trimming cost V 7 bases and J 1 base, with 13 bases left between them. The CDR3 consists of 14 residues. The CDR3 here is CASTKQGTNTEAFF. The DNA of the CDR3 is TGTGCCAGCACGAAACAGGGAACGAACACTGAAGCTTTCTTT.

V usage is TRBV4-1 and J usage is TRBJ2-1, with D unclear. The CDR3 runs 15 residues. Trimming cost V 0 bases and J 1 base, with 7 bases left between them. CDR1 and CDR2 from the germline V gene are MGHRA and YSYEKL. CDR3 loop: CASSQEGFSYNEQFF. The CDR3 DNA is TGCGCCAGCAGCCAAGAGGGTTTTTCCTACAATGAGCAGTTCTTC.

This chain uses TRBV10-3 with TRBJ2-7; a possible D gene is TRBD2 (5 bases). There are 13 residues in the CDR3. V lost 8 bases and J 6 bases, leaving 17 bases between the germline ends. CDR1 and CDR2 from the germline V gene are ENHRY and SYGVKD. The CDR3 DNA sequence: TGTGCCATCCAGGACTCCCCGCCACTCGAGCAGTACTTC. Translating it yields CAIQDSPPLEQYF.

This chain uses TRBV29-1 with TRBJ2-3; TRBD1 aligns across 7 bases. V trimming: 6 bases; J trimming: 3 bases; junction bases outside the gene matches: 0. The germline gives CDR1 SQVTM, CDR2 ANQGSEA. The CDR3 is 11 residues long. In DNA, the CDR3 is TGCAGCGTGGGACAGACAGATACGCAGTATTTT. It encodes CSVGQTDTQYF.

The chain recombines TRBV6-4 with TRBJ2-1; TRBD1 might be the D (6 bases). The CDR3 has 15 residues. The V end was cut by 5 bases, the J end by 0 bases, with 11 bases between. Germline V gene lookup returns CDR1 MRHNA and CDR2 SNTAGT. CDR3 loop: CASSPGQSSYNEQFF. The CDR3, as DNA: TGTGCCAGCAGTCCCGGACAGAGCTCCTACAATGAGCAGTTCTTC.

This sequence joins TRBV5-4 and TRBJ1-3, with D possibly matching TRBD1 (6 bases). The length of the CDR3 is 15 residues. The V end was cut by 4 bases, the J end by 0 bases, with 11 bases between. CDR1 and CDR2 (germline): SGHNT, YYREEE (reference sequence). CDR3: CASSRGGPSGNTIYF. In DNA, the CDR3 is TGTGCCAGCAGCCGAGGGGGGCCCTCTGGAAACACCATATATTTT.

The chain carries TRBV27 and TRBJ1-4; D remains ambiguous. Trimming shortened V by 4 bases and J by 7 bases, and 16 bases separated the two germline ends. The CDR3 extends over 15 amino acids. The germline CDR1 and CDR2 sequences are MNHEY and SMNVEV (reference sequence). In DNA, the CDR3 is TGTGCCAGCAGTTCGACTTTGGCATCGAGTGAAAAACTGTTTTTT. It specifies CASSSTLASSEKLFF. Based on the CDR3 plus reference TRBV27 and TRBJ1-4, the full variable domain is EAQVTQNPRYLITVTGKKLTVTCSQNMNHEYMSWYRQDPGLGLRQIYYSMNVEVTDKGDVPEGYKVSRKEKRNFPLILESPSPNQTSLYFCASSSTLASSEKLFFGSGTQLSVL.